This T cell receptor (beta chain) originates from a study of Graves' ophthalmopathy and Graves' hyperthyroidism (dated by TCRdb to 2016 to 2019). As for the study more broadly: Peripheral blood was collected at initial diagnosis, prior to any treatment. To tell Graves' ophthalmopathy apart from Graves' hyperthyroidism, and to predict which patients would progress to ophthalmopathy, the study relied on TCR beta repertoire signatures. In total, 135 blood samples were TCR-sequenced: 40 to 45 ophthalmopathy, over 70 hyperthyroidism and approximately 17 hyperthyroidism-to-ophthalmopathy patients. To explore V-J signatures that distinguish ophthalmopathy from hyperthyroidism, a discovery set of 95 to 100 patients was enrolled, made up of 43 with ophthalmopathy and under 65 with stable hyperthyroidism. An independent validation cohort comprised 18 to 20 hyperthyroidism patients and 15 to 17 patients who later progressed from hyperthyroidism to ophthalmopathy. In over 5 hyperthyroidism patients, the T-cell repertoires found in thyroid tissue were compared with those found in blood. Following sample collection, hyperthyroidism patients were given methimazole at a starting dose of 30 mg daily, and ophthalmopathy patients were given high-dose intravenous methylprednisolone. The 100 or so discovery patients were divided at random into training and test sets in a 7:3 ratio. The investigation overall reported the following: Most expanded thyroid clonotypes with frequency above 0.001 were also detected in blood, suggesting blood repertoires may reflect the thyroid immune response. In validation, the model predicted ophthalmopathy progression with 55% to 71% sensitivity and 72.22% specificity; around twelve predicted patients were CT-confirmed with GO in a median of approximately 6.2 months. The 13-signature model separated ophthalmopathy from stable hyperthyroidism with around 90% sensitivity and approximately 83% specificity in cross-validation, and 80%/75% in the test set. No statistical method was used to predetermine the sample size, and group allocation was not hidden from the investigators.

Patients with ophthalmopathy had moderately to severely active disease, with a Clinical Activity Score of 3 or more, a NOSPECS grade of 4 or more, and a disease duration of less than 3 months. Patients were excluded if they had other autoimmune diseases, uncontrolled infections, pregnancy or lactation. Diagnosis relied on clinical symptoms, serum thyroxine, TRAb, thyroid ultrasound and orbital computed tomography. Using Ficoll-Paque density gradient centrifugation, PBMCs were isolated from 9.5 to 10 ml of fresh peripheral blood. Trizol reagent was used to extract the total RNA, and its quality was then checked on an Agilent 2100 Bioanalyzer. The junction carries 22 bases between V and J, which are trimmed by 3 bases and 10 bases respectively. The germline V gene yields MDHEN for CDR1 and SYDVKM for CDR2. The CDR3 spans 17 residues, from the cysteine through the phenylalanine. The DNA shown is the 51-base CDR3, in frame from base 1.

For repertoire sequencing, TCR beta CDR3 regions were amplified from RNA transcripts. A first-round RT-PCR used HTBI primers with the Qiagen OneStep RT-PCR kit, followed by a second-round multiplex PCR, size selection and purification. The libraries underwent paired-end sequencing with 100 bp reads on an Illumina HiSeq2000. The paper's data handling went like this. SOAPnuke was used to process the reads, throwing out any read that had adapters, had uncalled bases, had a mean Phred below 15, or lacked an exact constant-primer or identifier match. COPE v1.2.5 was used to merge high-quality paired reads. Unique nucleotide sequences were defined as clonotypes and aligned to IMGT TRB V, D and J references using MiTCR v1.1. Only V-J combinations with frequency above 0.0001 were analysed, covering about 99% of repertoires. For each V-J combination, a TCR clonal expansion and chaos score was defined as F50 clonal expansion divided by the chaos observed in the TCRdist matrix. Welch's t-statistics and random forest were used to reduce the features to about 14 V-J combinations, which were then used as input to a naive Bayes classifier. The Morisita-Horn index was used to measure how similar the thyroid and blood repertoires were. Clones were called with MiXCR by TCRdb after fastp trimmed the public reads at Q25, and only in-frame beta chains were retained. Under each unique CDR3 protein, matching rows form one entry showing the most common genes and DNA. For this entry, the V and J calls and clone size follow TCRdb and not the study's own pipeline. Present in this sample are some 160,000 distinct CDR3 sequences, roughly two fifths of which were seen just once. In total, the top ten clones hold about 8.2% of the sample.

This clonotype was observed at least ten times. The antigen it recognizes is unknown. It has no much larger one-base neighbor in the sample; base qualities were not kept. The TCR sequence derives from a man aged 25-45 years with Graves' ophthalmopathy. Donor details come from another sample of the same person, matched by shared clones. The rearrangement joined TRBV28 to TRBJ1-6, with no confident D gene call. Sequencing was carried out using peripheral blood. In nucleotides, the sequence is TGTGCCAGCAGTTTGACCACGCCCGCGTTTTCCACCTCACCCCTCCACTTT. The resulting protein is CASSLTTPAFSTSPLHF. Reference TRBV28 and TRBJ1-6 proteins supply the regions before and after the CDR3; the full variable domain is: DVKVTQSSRYLVKRTGEKVFLECVQDMDHENMFWYRQDPGLGLRLIYFSYDVKMKEKGDIPEGYSVSREKKERFSLILESASTNQTSMYLCASSLTTPAFSTSPLHFGNGTRLTVT.